These T cell receptor beta chains were read from a single sample in a study of PD-L1 blockade in urothelial cancer. Data came from immunoSEQ multiplex PCR; TCRdb stores just in-frame clones and leaves some out. Among about 52,000 clones listed, roughly 80% were seen once. Sequenced here: PBMCs, sampled around atezolizumab (anti-PD-L1) treatment. The receptors originated from a man between 70 and 80 years old with urothelial cancer. CDR3s include the opening cysteine and the closing phenylalanine or tryptophan. The D gene is left open where the match is weak. Size tells how often a clone was seen (once, few, many) or the class of an expanded clone, and some rows leave it out.

>TRBV5-1|TRBJ2-6|TRBD1|NA
CASSPGQGARGANVLTF
TGCGCCAGCAGCCCGGGACAGGGGGCGCGAGGGGCCAACGTCCTGACTTTC
>TRBV6-5|TRBJ2-1|TRBD1|few
CASSYRDRHFF
TGTGCCAGCAGTTACAGGGACAGGCACTTCTTC
>TRBV5-1|TRBJ2-6|NA|few
CASSLFSGANVLTF
TGCGCCAGCAGTCTCTTCTCTGGGGCCAACGTCCTGACTTTC
>TRBV9|TRBJ2-3|NA|NA
CASQKRALATDTQYF
TGTGCCAGCCAAAAGAGGGCCCTAGCAACAGATACGCAGTATTTT
>TRBV2|TRBJ2-5|TRBD1|NA
CASYGYDRVPETQYF
TGTGCCAGTTATGGCTATGACAGGGTGCCAGAGACCCAGTACTTC
>TRBV6-5|TRBJ2-4|TRBD1|NA
CASSYSRRGLLNIQYF
TGTGCCAGCAGTTACTCTCGCAGGGGGCTACTAAACATTCAGTACTTC
>TRBV11-2|TRBJ2-7|TRBD2|few
CASSLAGGETYEQYF
TGTGCCAGCAGTCTAGCGGGGGGTGAGACCTACGAGCAGTACTTC
>TRBV2|TRBJ1-2|TRBD1|NA
CASRRGQLYGYTF
TGTGCCAGCAGGAGGGGACAGCTCTATGGCTACACCTTC
>TRBV7-2|TRBJ2-3|NA|once
CASSLGRGTDTQYF
TGTGCCAGCAGCTTAGGACGGGGCACAGATACGCAGTATTTT
>TRBV19|TRBJ2-1|TRBD2|NA
CASGLAGGGDNEQFF
TGTGCCAGCGGACTAGCGGGGGGGGGCGACAATGAGCAGTTCTTC
>TRBV2|TRBJ2-3|NA|NA
CASSGALTTDTQYF
TGTGCCAGCAGTGGGGCCCTTACCACAGATACGCAGTATTTT
>TRBV19|TRBJ2-5|NA|NA
CASSTNQGIQETQYF
TGTGCCAGTAGTACAAACCAGGGGATCCAAGAGACCCAGTACTTC
>TRBV11-3|TRBJ2-7|NA|NA
CASSQRYEQYF
TGTGCCAGCAGCCAGCGGTACGAGCAGTACTTC
>TRBV28|TRBJ2-7|TRBD2|NA
CASSLRTSAYYEQYF
TGTGCCAGCAGTCTCAGGACTAGCGCGTACTACGAGCAGTACTTC
>TRBV2|TRBJ2-1|TRBD2|few
CASSLAGGNEQFF
TGTGCCAGCAGTCTAGCGGGAGGTAATGAGCAGTTCTTC
>TRBV9|TRBJ1-3|TRBD1|NA
CASSVDPGQGPAGNTIYF
TGTGCCAGCAGCGTCGACCCGGGACAGGGACCGGCTGGAAACACCATATATTTT
>TRBV7-9|TRBJ2-7|NA|once
CASSFDAGDYEQYF
TGTGCCAGCAGCTTCGATGCAGGGGACTACGAGCAGTACTTC
>TRBV2|TRBJ1-5|TRBD1|NA
CASREQGASNQPQHF
TGTGCCAGCAGGGAACAGGGGGCGAGCAATCAGCCCCAGCATTTT
>TRBV6-1|TRBJ1-3|NA|once
CASRELISGNTIYF
TGTGCCAGCAGGGAGCTCATCTCTGGAAACACCATATATTTT
>TRBV19|TRBJ1-4|TRBD1|few
CASQGAATNEKLFF
TGTGCCAGCCAGGGGGCTGCAACTAATGAAAAACTGTTTTTT
>TRBV7-2|TRBJ1-2|NA|NA
CASSLQRSYGYTF
TGTGCCAGCAGCTTACAGAGGAGCTATGGCTACACCTTC
>TRBV15|TRBJ1-2|TRBD1|once
CATTDRGTTYGYTF
TGTGCCACCACCGACAGGGGCACTACCTATGGCTACACCTTC
>TRBV5-5|TRBJ2-6|NA|few
CASSQAGSSSGANVLTF
TGTGCCAGCAGCCAGGCGGGGTCCAGCTCTGGGGCCAACGTCCTGACTTTC
>TRBV16|TRBJ1-2|NA|medium-sized
CASSQGQGRYGYTF
TGTGCCAGCAGCCAAGGGCAGGGGCGCTATGGCTACACCTTC
>TRBV5-6|TRBJ2-3|NA|NA
CASSFPGRGGFDTQYF
TGTGCCAGCAGCTTCCCTGGTAGGGGGGGCTTTGATACGCAGTATTTT
>TRBV18|TRBJ1-2|NA|NA
CASSPGVGSTSKAVHGYTF
TGTGCCAGCTCACCAGGAGTGGGTAGTACATCCAAGGCGGTCCATGGCTACACCTTC
>TRBV6-5|TRBJ1-2|TRBD1|NA
CASSKTGGYGYTF
TGTGCCAGCAGTAAAACAGGGGGCTATGGCTACACCTTC
>TRBV30|TRBJ1-1|NA|NA
CAWSLGSSNTEAFF
TGTGCCTGGAGTTTGGGCAGCTCGAACACTGAAGCTTTCTTT
>TRBV9|TRBJ2-7|NA|many
CASSVGETGAYEQYF
TGTGCCAGCAGCGTAGGAGAGACAGGTGCCTACGAGCAGTACTTC
>TRBV6-1|TRBJ1-5|NA|once
CASSSQLNQPQHF
TGTGCCAGCAGTTCACAGCTAAATCAGCCCCAGCATTTT
>TRBV7-9|TRBJ1-2|NA|NA
CASSLGGIGNYGYTF
TGTGCCAGCAGCTTAGGAGGGATCGGAAACTATGGCTACACCTTC
>TRBV5-4|TRBJ1-2|NA|NA
CASSRGGTGYGYTF
TGTGCCAGCAGCAGGGGGGGGACCGGCTATGGCTACACCTTC
>TRBV7-2|TRBJ1-6|NA|NA
CASSLLRGGRSPLHF
TGTGCCAGCAGCTTACTTCGTGGGGGCCGATCACCCCTCCACTTT
>TRBV14|TRBJ2-2|NA|NA
CASSQARGNTGELFF
TGTGCCAGCAGCCAAGCTCGGGGAAACACCGGGGAGCTGTTTTTT
>TRBV18|TRBJ1-5|TRBD1|NA
CASSPGTGMQPQHF
TGTGCCAGCTCACCCGGGACAGGGATGCAGCCCCAGCATTTT